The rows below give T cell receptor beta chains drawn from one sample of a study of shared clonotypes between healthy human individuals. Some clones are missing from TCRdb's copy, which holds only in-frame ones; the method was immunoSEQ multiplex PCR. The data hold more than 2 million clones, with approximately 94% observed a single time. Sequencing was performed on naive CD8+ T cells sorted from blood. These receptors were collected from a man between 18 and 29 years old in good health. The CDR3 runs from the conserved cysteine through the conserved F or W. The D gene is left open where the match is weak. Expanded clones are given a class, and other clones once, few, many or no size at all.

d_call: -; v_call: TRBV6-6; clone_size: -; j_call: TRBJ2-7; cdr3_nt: TGTGCCAGCACCCTAGGGCCTCGCTACGAGCAGTACTTC; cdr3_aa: CASTLGPRYEQYF
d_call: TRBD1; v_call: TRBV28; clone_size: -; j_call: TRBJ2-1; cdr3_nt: TGTGCCAGCAGTGGGGACAGGGGAGTTGGCAATGAGCAGTTCTTC; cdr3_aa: CASSGDRGVGNEQFF
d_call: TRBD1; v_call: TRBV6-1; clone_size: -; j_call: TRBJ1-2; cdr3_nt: TGTGCCAGCAGTGAGTCTCGGGACAGGGTACGTGGCTACACCTTC; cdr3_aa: CASSESRDRVRGYTF
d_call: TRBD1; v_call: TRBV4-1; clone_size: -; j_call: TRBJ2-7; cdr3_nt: TGCGCCAGCAGCCGCCTGGGACAGGGAACCTACGAGCAGTACTTC; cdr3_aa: CASSRLGQGTYEQYF
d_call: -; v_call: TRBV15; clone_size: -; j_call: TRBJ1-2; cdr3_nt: TGTGCCACCAGCAGAGAGGCGGGACACTATGGCTACACCTTC; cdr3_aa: CATSREAGHYGYTF
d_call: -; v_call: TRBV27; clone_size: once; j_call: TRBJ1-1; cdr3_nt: TGTGCCAGCAGTCCCGGGGACACCTCGGGTACTGAAGCTTTCTTT; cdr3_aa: CASSPGDTSGTEAFF
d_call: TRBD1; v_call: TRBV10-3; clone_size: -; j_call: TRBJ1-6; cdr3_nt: TGTGCCATCACCGATCCGGGACAGGCCGGAGGGGATAATTCACCCCTCCACTTT; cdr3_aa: CAITDPGQAGGDNSPLHF
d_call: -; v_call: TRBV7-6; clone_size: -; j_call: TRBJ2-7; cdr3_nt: TGTGCCAGCAGCTTAGGGGGGTGGCCCGGGACCTCCTACGAGCAGTACTTC; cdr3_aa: CASSLGGWPGTSYEQYF
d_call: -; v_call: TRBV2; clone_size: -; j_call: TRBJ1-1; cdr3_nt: TGTGCCAGTCCTGCCGGGACGGGTAACACTGAAGCTTTCTTT; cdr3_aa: CASPAGTGNTEAFF
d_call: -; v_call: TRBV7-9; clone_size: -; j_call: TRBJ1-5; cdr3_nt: TGTGCCAGTGGCAGTGATAGCAATCAGCCCCAGCATTTT; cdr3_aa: CASGSDSNQPQHF
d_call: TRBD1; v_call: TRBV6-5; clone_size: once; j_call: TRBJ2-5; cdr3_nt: TGTGCCAGCAGCCTACAGGGGAAAGAGACCCAGTACTTC; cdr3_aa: CASSLQGKETQYF
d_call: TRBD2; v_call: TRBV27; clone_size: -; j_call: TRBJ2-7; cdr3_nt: TGTGCCAGCAGTTCTTTCGGGAGCGGGGGGGTCATATACGAGCAGTACTTC; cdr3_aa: CASSSFGSGGVIYEQYF
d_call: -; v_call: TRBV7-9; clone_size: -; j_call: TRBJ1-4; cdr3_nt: TGTGCCAGCAGAGCAGTTTTCGGGATTCGTGCAACTAATGAAAAACTGTTTTTT; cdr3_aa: CASRAVFGIRATNEKLFF
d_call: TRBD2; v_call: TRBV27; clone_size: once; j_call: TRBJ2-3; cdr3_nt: TGTGCCAGCAGTTTGGGGACTAGCGGGGGGCCCTACACAGATACGCAGTATTTT; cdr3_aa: CASSLGTSGGPYTDTQYF
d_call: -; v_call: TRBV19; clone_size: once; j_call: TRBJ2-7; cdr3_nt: TGTGCCAGTAGTATCAGGGCCGAAACCGGGGAGCAGTACTTC; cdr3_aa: CASSIRAETGEQYF
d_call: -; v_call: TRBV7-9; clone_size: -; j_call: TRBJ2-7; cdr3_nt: TGTGCCAGCAGCTCCCAGTCAGGGGACTACGAGCAGTACTTC; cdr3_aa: CASSSQSGDYEQYF
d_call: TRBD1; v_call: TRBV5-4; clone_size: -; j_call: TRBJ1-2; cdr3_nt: TGTGCCAGCAGCTTGGCACGGGACAGGTTATATGGCTACACCTTC; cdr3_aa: CASSLARDRLYGYTF
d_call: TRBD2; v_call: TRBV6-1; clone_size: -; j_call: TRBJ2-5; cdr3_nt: TGTGCCAGCAGTGAACTGGTGACTAGCGGGACTTGGGAGACCCAGTACTTC; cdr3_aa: CASSELVTSGTWETQYF
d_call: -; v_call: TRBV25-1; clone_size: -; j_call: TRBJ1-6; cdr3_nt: TGTGCCAGCAGTGAAGAAACAAGCTCCTATAATTCACCCCTCCACTTT; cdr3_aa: CASSEETSSYNSPLHF
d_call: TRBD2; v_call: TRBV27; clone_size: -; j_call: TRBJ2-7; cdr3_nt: TGTGCCAGCAGTCCGGGCACTAGCGGGAGGGCCAACGAGCAGTACTTC; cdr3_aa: CASSPGTSGRANEQYF
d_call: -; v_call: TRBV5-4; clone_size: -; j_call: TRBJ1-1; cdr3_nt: TGTGCCAGCAGCTACGGACCTGGGGAAGGAGCTGAAGCTTTCTTT; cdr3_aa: CASSYGPGEGAEAFF
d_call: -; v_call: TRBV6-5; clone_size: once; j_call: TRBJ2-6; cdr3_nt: TGTGCCAGCAGTTATAATGACGCTGGGGCCAACGTCCTGACTTTC; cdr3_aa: CASSYNDAGANVLTF
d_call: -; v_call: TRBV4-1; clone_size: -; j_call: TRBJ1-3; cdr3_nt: TGCGCCAGCAGCCAAGGTGCGATCGACACCATATATTTT; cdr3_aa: CASSQGAIDTIYF
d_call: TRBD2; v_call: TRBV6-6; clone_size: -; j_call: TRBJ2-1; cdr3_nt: TGTGCCAGCAAGGAGCGGGAGGATTACAATGAGCAGTTCTTC; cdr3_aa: CASKEREDYNEQFF
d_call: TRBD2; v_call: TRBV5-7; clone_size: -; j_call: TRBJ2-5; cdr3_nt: TGTGCCAGCAGCTGGACTAGCGGGGCCTCCCAAGAGACCCAGTACTTC; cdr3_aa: CASSWTSGASQETQYF
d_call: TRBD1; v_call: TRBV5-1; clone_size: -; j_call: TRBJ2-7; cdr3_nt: TGCGCCAGCAGCGTCGGGACAGGGGGCGCCGAGCAGTACTTC; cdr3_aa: CASSVGTGGAEQYF
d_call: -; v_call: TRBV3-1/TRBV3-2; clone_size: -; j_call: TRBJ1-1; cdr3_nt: TGTGCCAGCAGCCATGAAGCTTTCTTT; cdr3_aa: CASSHEAFF
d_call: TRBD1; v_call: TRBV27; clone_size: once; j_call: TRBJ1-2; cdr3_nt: TGTGCCAGCAGTCTCCAGGGGGCGAATGGCTACACCTTC; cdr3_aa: CASSLQGANGYTF
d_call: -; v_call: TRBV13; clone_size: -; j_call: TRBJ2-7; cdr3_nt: TGTGCCAGCAGCTTAGCCCCCCTATACGAGCAGTACTTC; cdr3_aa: CASSLAPLYEQYF
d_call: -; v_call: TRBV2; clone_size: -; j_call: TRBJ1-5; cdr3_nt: TGTGCCAGCAGTGAAGCAGGCCCGTATAGCAATCAGCCCCAGCATTTT; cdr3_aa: CASSEAGPYSNQPQHF
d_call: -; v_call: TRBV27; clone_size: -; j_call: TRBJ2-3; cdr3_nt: TGTGCCAGCAGTTTATATGTCAGGGCAAGCCCAGATACGCAGTATTTT; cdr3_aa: CASSLYVRASPDTQYF
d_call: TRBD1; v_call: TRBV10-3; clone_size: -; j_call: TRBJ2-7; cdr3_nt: TGTGCCATCGGGGGGACAGGGGCCTCCTACGAGCAGTACTTC; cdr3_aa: CAIGGTGASYEQYF
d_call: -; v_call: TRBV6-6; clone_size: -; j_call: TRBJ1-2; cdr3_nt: TGTGCCAGCAGTAAGGGGGATGGCTACACCTTC; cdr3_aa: CASSKGDGYTF
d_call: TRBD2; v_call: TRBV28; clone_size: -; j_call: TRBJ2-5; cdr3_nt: TGTGCCAGCAGTTTAATGGTAGCGGGGGGGCCGGACCAAGAGACCCAGTACTTC; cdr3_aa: CASSLMVAGGPDQETQYF
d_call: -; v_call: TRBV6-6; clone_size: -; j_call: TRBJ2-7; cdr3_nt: TGTGCCAGCAGTTACGGGGGCACCTACGAGCAGTACTTC; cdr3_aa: CASSYGGTYEQYF
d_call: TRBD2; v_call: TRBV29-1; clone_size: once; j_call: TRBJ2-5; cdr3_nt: TGCAGCGTTTGGGGCCTTAGCGGGGTGGTGGAGACCCAGTACTTC; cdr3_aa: CSVWGLSGVVETQYF